This is a list of T cell receptor beta chains from one sample in a study of blood T cell repertoires in COVID-19. Produced via immunoSEQ multiplex PCR; TCRdb's table is partial and in-frame only. Here the sample spans some 300,000 clones, approximately 90% being singletons. Source material: PBMCs or T cells enriched from blood (not recorded which). The receptors come from a woman aged 60-75 years in a cohort exposed to, infected with or recovered from COVID-19 (not recorded which). CDR3s include the opening cysteine and the closing phenylalanine or tryptophan. A D gene is named only where the DNA matches it firmly. Clone size, where shown, is once, few, many, or a class for clones that have expanded.

v_call: TRBV20-1
cdr3_length: 14
clone_size: .
d_call: TRBD2
j_call: TRBJ2-4
cdr3_nt: TGCAGTGCTAGTGACGGGAGGGGCAAAAACATTCAGTACTTC
cdr3_aa: CSASDGRGKNIQYF

v_call: TRBV7-3
cdr3_length: 14
clone_size: .
d_call: .
j_call: TRBJ1-1
cdr3_nt: TGTGCCAGCAGCCTAGAGGCAGGGTACACTGAAGCTTTCTTT
cdr3_aa: CASSLEAGYTEAFF

v_call: TRBV18
cdr3_length: 13
clone_size: .
d_call: .
j_call: TRBJ2-5
cdr3_nt: TGTGCCAGCTCACCCGGGACAAAGGAGACCCAGTACTTC
cdr3_aa: CASSPGTKETQYF

v_call: TRBV7-2
cdr3_length: 18
clone_size: .
d_call: TRBD2
j_call: TRBJ2-3
cdr3_nt: TGTGCCAGCAGCTTAGCCGGACTAGCGGGAGTATTAGCAGATACGCAGTATTTT
cdr3_aa: CASSLAGLAGVLADTQYF

v_call: TRBV5-8
cdr3_length: 16
clone_size: .
d_call: TRBD1
j_call: TRBJ1-5
cdr3_nt: TGTGCCAGCAGCCCCCCGGGGACAGCGCCAAATCAGCCCCAGCATTTT
cdr3_aa: CASSPPGTAPNQPQHF

v_call: TRBV28
cdr3_length: 17
clone_size: few
d_call: TRBD2
j_call: TRBJ2-1
cdr3_nt: TGTGCCAGCAGTTTATGGACTAGCGGAGTGGAGAACAATGAGCAGTTCTTC
cdr3_aa: CASSLWTSGVENNEQFF

v_call: TRBV29-1
cdr3_length: 12
clone_size: .
d_call: .
j_call: TRBJ1-2
cdr3_nt: TGCAGCGCCCCGACAGGCGACTATGGCTACACCTTC
cdr3_aa: CSAPTGDYGYTF

v_call: TRBV6-1
cdr3_length: 15
clone_size: .
d_call: .
j_call: TRBJ1-1
cdr3_nt: TGTGCCAGCAGTGAAGTGTCACCCGGAGGGACTGAAGCTTTCTTT
cdr3_aa: CASSEVSPGGTEAFF

v_call: TRBV2
cdr3_length: 18
clone_size: once
d_call: TRBD1
j_call: TRBJ2-6
cdr3_nt: TGTGCCAGCAGCCACACCGGGACAGGGGGCTCTGGGGCCAACGTCCTGACTTTC
cdr3_aa: CASSHTGTGGSGANVLTF

v_call: TRBV29-1
cdr3_length: 12
clone_size: many
d_call: .
j_call: TRBJ1-1
cdr3_nt: TGCAGCGTTGACACAGGTTTCACTGAAGCTTTCTTT
cdr3_aa: CSVDTGFTEAFF

v_call: TRBV6-1
cdr3_length: 16
clone_size: .
d_call: TRBD1
j_call: TRBJ2-1
cdr3_nt: TGTGCCAGCAGTGGACAGGGCCTTAGCTCCTACAATGAGCAGTTCTTC
cdr3_aa: CASSGQGLSSYNEQFF

v_call: TRBV2
cdr3_length: 13
clone_size: .
d_call: .
j_call: TRBJ2-1
cdr3_nt: TGTGCCAGCGCCGCCCGGGAGTTGTATGAGCAGTTCTTC
cdr3_aa: CASAARELYEQFF

v_call: TRBV30
cdr3_length: 15
clone_size: .
d_call: .
j_call: TRBJ1-1
cdr3_nt: TGTGCCTGGAGTCGCCCCTTACAGGTGAACACTGAAGCTTTCTTT
cdr3_aa: CAWSRPLQVNTEAFF

v_call: TRBV10-2
cdr3_length: 14
clone_size: .
d_call: .
j_call: TRBJ2-7
cdr3_nt: TGCGCCAGCAGTGCTGGAAGCGGAGAATACGAGCAGTACTTC
cdr3_aa: CASSAGSGEYEQYF

v_call: TRBV10-3
cdr3_length: 14
clone_size: .
d_call: .
j_call: TRBJ2-1
cdr3_nt: TGTGCCATCAGTGAGTCATTACTTAACAATGAGCAGTTCTTC
cdr3_aa: CAISESLLNNEQFF

v_call: TRBV5-1
cdr3_length: 13
clone_size: .
d_call: .
j_call: TRBJ2-3
cdr3_nt: TGCGCCAGTCGACACTCTAGCGAAGATACGCAGTATTTT
cdr3_aa: CASRHSSEDTQYF

v_call: TRBV5-4
cdr3_length: 16
clone_size: .
d_call: .
j_call: TRBJ2-7
cdr3_nt: TGTGCCAGCAGCTACCCCTTGGGGGGAGCGAACTACGAGCAGTACTTC
cdr3_aa: CASSYPLGGANYEQYF

v_call: TRBV27
cdr3_length: 14
clone_size: once
d_call: .
j_call: TRBJ1-4
cdr3_nt: TGTGCCAGCAGTCCCGTTGCAACTAATGAAAAACTGTTTTTT
cdr3_aa: CASSPVATNEKLFF

v_call: TRBV2
cdr3_length: 16
clone_size: .
d_call: TRBD1
j_call: TRBJ2-2
cdr3_nt: TGTGCCAGCAGTGTAACGGGACAGGGGGACACCGGGGAGCTGTTTTTT
cdr3_aa: CASSVTGQGDTGELFF

v_call: TRBV25-1
cdr3_length: 12
clone_size: few
d_call: .
j_call: TRBJ1-2
cdr3_nt: TGTGCCAGCAGCTACGCGTACTATGGCTACACCTTC
cdr3_aa: CASSYAYYGYTF

v_call: TRBV5-1
cdr3_length: 14
clone_size: .
d_call: TRBD1
j_call: TRBJ2-3
cdr3_nt: TGCGCCAGCAGACCGACAGGGGGCACAGATACGCAGTATTTT
cdr3_aa: CASRPTGGTDTQYF

v_call: TRBV2
cdr3_length: 14
clone_size: .
d_call: TRBD1
j_call: TRBJ2-3
cdr3_nt: TGTGCCAGCAGGGGACAGGGGGCTACAGATACGCAGTATTTT
cdr3_aa: CASRGQGATDTQYF

v_call: TRBV7-9
cdr3_length: 16
clone_size: .
d_call: .
j_call: TRBJ2-7
cdr3_nt: TGTGCCAGCAGCTTGGATATAGCGGCTAGTGGGGACGAGCAGTACTTC
cdr3_aa: CASSLDIAASGDEQYF

v_call: TRBV28
cdr3_length: 16
clone_size: .
d_call: .
j_call: TRBJ2-7
cdr3_nt: TGTGCCAGCAGTACCAGGACAGTCAAACAAGCGTACGAGCAGTACTTC
cdr3_aa: CASSTRTVKQAYEQYF